These T cell receptor beta chains were read from a single sample in a study of cytotoxic CD8 clonotypes in ibrutinib-treated CLL. Data came from immunoSEQ multiplex PCR; TCRdb stores just in-frame clones and leaves some out. The table includes around 70,000 clones, over 75% detected once. The material sequenced was PBMCs, taken after 12 months of ibrutinib treatment. Source of these receptors: a human donor with chronic lymphocytic leukemia. Each CDR3 is given with its conserved first and last residue. Fields, in order: D gene, V gene, J gene, CDR3 length, clone size, CDR3 DNA, CDR3 protein. A D gene is named only where the DNA matches it firmly. Part of the rows lack a size; the others show once, few, many or a class for expanded clones.

NA	TRBV9	TRBJ1-5	17	NA	TGTGCCAGCAGTCCTGGACGGGACACCGGGGGCACTCAGCCCCAGCATTTT	CASSPGRDTGGTQPQHF
NA	TRBV5-1	TRBJ2-4	12	NA	TGCGCCAGCAGCTTGGTTGGGAGGTTTCAGTACTTC	CASSLVGRFQYF
NA	TRBV7-3	TRBJ2-2	17	NA	TGTGCCAGCAGCTTCCAAGCGGTCGGAGGGAACACCGGGGAGCTGTTTTTT	CASSFQAVGGNTGELFF
NA	TRBV11-3	TRBJ2-1	14	NA	TGTGCCAGCGGCTGGGGTAGCAGGTACAATGAGCAGTTCTTC	CASGWGSRYNEQFF
TRBD1	TRBV5-1	TRBJ2-7	15	NA	TGCGCCAGCAGCTCAATAAACAGGGGAACCTACGAGCAGTACTTC	CASSSINRGTYEQYF
NA	TRBV30	TRBJ2-3	13	NA	TGTGCCTGGAGTGTGGGGGCCACAGATACGCAGTATTTT	CAWSVGATDTQYF
NA	TRBV6-4	TRBJ2-2	15	NA	TGTGCCAGCAGTGACGGACAGACGAACACCGGGGAGCTGTTTTTT	CASSDGQTNTGELFF
NA	TRBV18	TRBJ2-1	14	NA	TGTGCCAGCTCACCACCGCCCGGATACAATGAGCAGTTCTTC	CASSPPPGYNEQFF
TRBD1	TRBV5-5	TRBJ2-7	20	NA	TGTGCCAGCAGCTTCTTTAAGGTCGAAGGGAGACAGGGGTTTCCCTACGAGCAGTACTTC	CASSFFKVEGRQGFPYEQYF
TRBD2	TRBV30	TRBJ2-1	19	once	TGTGCCTGGAGTTACCGACTAGCGGGAGGGCCGAACTCCTACAATGAGCAGTTCTTC	CAWSYRLAGGPNSYNEQFF
NA	TRBV12-5	TRBJ1-3	15	NA	TGTGCTAGTGGTTTGGTACGAGGGTTTGGAAACACCATATATTTT	CASGLVRGFGNTIYF